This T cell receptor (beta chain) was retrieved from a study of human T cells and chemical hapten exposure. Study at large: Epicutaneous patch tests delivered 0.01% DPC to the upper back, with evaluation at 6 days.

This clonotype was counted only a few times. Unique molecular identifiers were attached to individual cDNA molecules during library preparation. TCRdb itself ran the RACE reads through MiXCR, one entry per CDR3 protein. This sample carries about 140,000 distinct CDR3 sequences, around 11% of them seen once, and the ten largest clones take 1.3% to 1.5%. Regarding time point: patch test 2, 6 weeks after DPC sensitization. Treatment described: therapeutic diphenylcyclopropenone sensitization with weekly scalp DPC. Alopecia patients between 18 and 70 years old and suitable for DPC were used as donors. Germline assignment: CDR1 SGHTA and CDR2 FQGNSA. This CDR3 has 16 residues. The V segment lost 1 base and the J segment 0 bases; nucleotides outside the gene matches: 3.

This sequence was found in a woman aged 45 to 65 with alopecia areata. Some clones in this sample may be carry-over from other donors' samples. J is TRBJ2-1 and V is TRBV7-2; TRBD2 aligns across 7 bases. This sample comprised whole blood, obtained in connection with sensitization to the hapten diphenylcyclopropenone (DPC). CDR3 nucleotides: TGTGCCAGCAGCTTAGAGGCGGGGGACTCCTACAATGAGCAGTTCTTC. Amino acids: CASSLEAGDSYNEQFF.